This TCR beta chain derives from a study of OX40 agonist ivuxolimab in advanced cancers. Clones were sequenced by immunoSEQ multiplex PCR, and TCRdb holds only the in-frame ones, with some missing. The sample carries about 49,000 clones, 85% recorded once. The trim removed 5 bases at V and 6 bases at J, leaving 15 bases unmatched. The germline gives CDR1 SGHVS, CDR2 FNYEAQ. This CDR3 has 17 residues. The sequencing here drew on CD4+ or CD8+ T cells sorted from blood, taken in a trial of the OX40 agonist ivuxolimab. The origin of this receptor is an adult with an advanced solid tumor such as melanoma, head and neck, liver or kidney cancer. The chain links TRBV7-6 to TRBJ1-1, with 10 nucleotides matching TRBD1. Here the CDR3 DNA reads TGTGCCAGCAGCCTACGACAGGGGGCGCGAGGTGGGGCTGAAGCTTTCTTT. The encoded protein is CASSLRQGARGGAEAFF.